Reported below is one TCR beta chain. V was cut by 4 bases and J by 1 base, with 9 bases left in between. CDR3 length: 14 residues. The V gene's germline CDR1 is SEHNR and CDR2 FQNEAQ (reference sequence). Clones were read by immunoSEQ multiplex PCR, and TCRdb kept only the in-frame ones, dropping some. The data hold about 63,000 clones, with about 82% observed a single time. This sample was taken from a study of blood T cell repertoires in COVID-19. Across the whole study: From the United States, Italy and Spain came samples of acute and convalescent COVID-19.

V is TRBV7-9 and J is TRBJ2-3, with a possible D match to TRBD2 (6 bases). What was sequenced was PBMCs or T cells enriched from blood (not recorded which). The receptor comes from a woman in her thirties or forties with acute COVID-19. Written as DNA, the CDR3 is TGTGCCAGCAGCTCGGAGCGGGGCACAGATACGCAGTATTTT. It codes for CASSSERGTDTQYF. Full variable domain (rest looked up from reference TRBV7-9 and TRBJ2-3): DTGVSQNPRHKITKRGQNVTFRCDPISEHNRLYWYRQTLGQGPEFLTYFQNEAQLEKSRLLSDRFSAERPKGSFSTLEIQRTEQGDSAMYLCASSSERGTDTQYFGPGTRLTVL.